One and the same sample provided the 5 T cell receptor beta chains below, sequenced in a study of shared clonotypes between healthy human individuals. Assay used: immunoSEQ multiplex PCR; TCRdb lists only in-frame clones, some missing. This table has about 530,000 clones, 90% to 96% appearing once. The specimen sequenced was naive CD4+ T cells sorted from blood. Noted subset: CD45RA+ positively selected. The receptors here all came from a woman in her twenties or thirties in good health.

The V and J genes are TRBV7-9 and TRBJ2-7; D gene unclear. The CDR3 loop spans 15 amino acids. V was pared by 5 bases and J by 3 bases, with 17 bases between. The germline V gene has CDR1 SEHNR and CDR2 FQNEAQ (reference sequence). The CDR3 loop reads CASSVVSDSGYEQYF. The DNA for the CDR3 is TGTGCCAGCAGCGTCGTGTCAGATTCAGGCTACGAGCAGTACTTC.

This chain connects TRBV20-1 to TRBJ2-1; D may be TRBD2 (6 bases). CDR3 length: 11 amino acids. Trimming shortened V by 8 bases and J by 8 bases, and 13 bases separated the two germline ends. Germline assignment: CDR1 DFQATT and CDR2 SNEGSKA (reference sequence). CDR3 nucleotides: TGCAGTCCCAGGCCGGGAGATGAGCAGTTCTTC. This encodes CSPRPGDEQFF.

The gene calls are TRBV5-1 and TRBJ2-2; D possibly uses TRBD1 or TRBD2 (6 bases each). The CDR3 sequence is 17 residues long. V shed 4 bases and J shed 4 bases, with 20 bases lying between them. CDR1 SGHRS and CDR2 YFSETQ come from the germline V gene. Written as DNA, the CDR3 is TGCGCCAGCAGCAGGGTACAGGGCTGGAGGGGCACCGGGGAGCTGTTTTTT. Its translation is CASSRVQGWRGTGELFF.

DNA of the CDR3: TGTGCCAGCCAAAGTGGGGGGGCGGGAATAGATACGCAGTATTTT. Its translation is CASQSGGAGIDTQYF. The J gene is TRBJ2-3, the V gene TRBV5-4; D is possibly TRBD2 (7 bases). From germline, CDR1 is SGHNT and CDR2 YYREEE (reference sequence). The V end was cut by 7 bases, the J end by 5 bases, with 20 bases between. This CDR3 has 15 amino acids.

The chain uses TRBV7-2 and TRBJ2-3, with a tentative D call TRBD1 (6 bases). CDR1 and CDR2 from the germline V gene are SGHTA and FQGNSA. V lost 0 bases and J 0 bases, leaving 13 bases between the germline ends. The CDR3 totals 17 residues. The chain's CDR3 is CASSLARQGRSTDTQYF. The CDR3, as DNA: TGTGCCAGCAGCTTAGCCCGGCAGGGGCGTAGCACAGATACGCAGTATTTT.